This entry is about one T cell receptor (beta chain). The germline V and J ends were trimmed by 0 bases and 5 bases, with 22 bases remaining between them. Germline lookup yields CDR1 LNHNV and CDR2 YYDKDF (reference sequence). The CDR3 runs to 18 residues. Naive-designated CD8 cells lacked CD45RO, were positively enriched for CCR7, and omitted terminally differentiated effector memory CD45RA+ cells. Assay used: immunoSEQ multiplex PCR; TCRdb lists only in-frame clones, some missing. The data contain under 2,000,000 clones, 85% to 95% of them singletons. These data come from a study of shared clonotypes between healthy human individuals.

Sequencing was performed on naive CD8+ T cells sorted from blood. This receptor was obtained from a young man in good health. This chain uses TRBV15 with TRBJ2-5, with a tentative D call TRBD1 (5 bases). As DNA, the CDR3 is TGTGCCACCAGCAGAGATAGTGCGGTTGCAGGGTACGTTGAGACCCAGTACTTC. Protein: CATSRDSAVAGYVETQYF.